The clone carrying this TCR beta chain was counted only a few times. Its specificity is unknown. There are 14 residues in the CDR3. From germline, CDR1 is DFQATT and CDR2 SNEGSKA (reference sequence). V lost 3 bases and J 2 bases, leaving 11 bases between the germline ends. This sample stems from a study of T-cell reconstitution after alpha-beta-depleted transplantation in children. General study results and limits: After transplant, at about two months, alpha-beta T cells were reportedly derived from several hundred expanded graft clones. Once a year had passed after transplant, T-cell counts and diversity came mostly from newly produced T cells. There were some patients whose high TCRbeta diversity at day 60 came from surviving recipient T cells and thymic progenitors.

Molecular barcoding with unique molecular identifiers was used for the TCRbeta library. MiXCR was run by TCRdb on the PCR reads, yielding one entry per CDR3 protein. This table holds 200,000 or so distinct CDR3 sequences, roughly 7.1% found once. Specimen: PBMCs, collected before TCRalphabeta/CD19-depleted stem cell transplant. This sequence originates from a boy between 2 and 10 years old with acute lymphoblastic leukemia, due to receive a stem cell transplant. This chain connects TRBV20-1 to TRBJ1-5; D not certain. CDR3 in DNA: TGCAGTGCTAGCGCGGCACTTGGCAATCAGCCCCAGCATTTT. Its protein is CSASAALGNQPQHF.